The 24 T cell receptor beta chains in this list originate from one sample, sequenced in a study of long-term antiretroviral therapy in people with HIV. This was the immunoSEQ v3.0 assay at survey level. The repertoire was sequenced with immunoSEQ multiplex PCR; TCRdb's copy has only in-frame clones and lacks some. The sample holds approximately 26,000 clones, roughly 85% seen once. The sample was unsorted PBMCs, taken 2.3 years after starting antiretroviral therapy. These receptors originate from a man between 40 and 49 years old with HIV.

Only a few counts were recorded for this clone. The rearrangement uses TRBV7-8 and TRBJ2-1; 8 nucleotides align to TRBD2. V was pared by 5 bases and J by 2 bases, with 5 bases of the junction left unmatched. Germline loops: CDR1 SGHVS, CDR2 FQNEAQ. There are 15 residues in the CDR3. In DNA, the CDR3 is TGTGCCAGCAGCCTAAGCGGGAGTGCCTACAATGAGCAGTTCTTC. It encodes CASSLSGSAYNEQFF. Using reference TRBV7-8 and TRBJ2-1 for the parts outside the CDR3, the full variable domain is GAGVSQSPRYKVAKRGQDVALRCDPISGHVSLFWYQQALGQGPEFLTYFQNEAQLDKSGLPSDRFFAERPEGSVSTLKIQRTQQEDSAVYLCASSLSGSAYNEQFFGPGTRLTVL.

The V and J genes are TRBV7-3 and TRBJ2-2, with 7 nucleotides matching TRBD2. CDR3 length equals 14 residues. After removal of 5 bases from V and 5 bases from J, the junction contained 5 bases not matched to a gene. CDR1 and CDR2 (germline): SGHTA, FQGTGA. The CDR3 loop is CASSPYGGTGELFF. The CDR3 DNA reads as TGTGCCAGCAGCCCGTACGGGGGGACCGGGGAGCTGTTTTTT.

The gene calls are TRBV6-5 and TRBJ2-1; D possibly matches TRBD1 or TRBD2 (5 bases each). The CDR3 runs to 15 residues. In germline, CDR1 is MNHEY, CDR2 SVGAGI. V gave up 2 bases and J gave up 7 bases, with 15 bases separating them. The CDR3 region has the DNA TGTGCCAGCAGTTACGGGGCCGACGGACTTAATGAGCAGTTCTTC. Encoded protein: CASSYGADGLNEQFF.

This clone has just a few counts. The gene calls are TRBV4-2 and TRBJ2-7, with D unresolved. The V gene's germline CDR1 is LGHNA and CDR2 YNFKEQ. Deletions cut 0 bases from V and 3 bases from J, with 21 bases between. The CDR3 consists of 18 residues. The CDR3 nucleotides are TGTGCCAGCAGCCAAGATCGCCCCCTGGCGGACCTCCTCTACGAGCAGTACTTC. It encodes CASSQDRPLADLLYEQYF.

The chain combines TRBV15 with TRBJ1-5, with unresolved D. V gave up 0 bases and J gave up 2 bases, with 8 bases separating them. CDR1 LNHNV and CDR2 YYDKDF come from the germline V gene (reference sequence). There are 15 residues in the CDR3. The DNA of the CDR3 is TGTGCCACCAGCAGAGATCCCAGTGGCAATCAGCCCCAGCATTTT. This translates into CATSRDPSGNQPQHF.

The chain uses TRBV28 and TRBJ1-2, with D possibly TRBD1 on 5 matching bases. This CDR3 has 15 residues. Germline V CDR1 and CDR2: MDHEN, SYDVKM. Trimming stripped 5 bases from V and 4 bases from J, with 17 bases between. For the CDR3, the DNA is TGTGCCAGCAGTCCGCCCGTGGGGGAATTCTATGGCTACACCTTC. Amino acid sequence: CASSPPVGEFYGYTF.

The chain combines TRBV6-5 with TRBJ2-3; no clear D gene. The CDR3 has 14 residues. Germline V gives CDR1 MNHEY, CDR2 SVGAGI. V lost 0 bases and J lost 7, with 11 bases in between. The CDR3 coding sequence is TGTGCCAGCAGTTACTCGAAGGGCGAGCATACGCAGTATTTT. It codes for CASSYSKGEHTQYF.

The V call is TRBV6-1, the J call TRBJ2-1; D is perhaps TRBD1 (5 bases). The V end was cut by 6 bases, the J end by 2 bases, with 14 bases between. The V gene's germline CDR1 is MNHNS and CDR2 SASEGT. This CDR3 has 15 residues. CDR3 sequence (DNA): TGTGCCAGCAGAAAGGAACAGGCCCCCTACAATGAGCAGTTCTTC. Protein: CASRKEQAPYNEQFF.

The V call is TRBV5-4, the J call TRBJ1-2; 7 bases are a match to TRBD1. The V gene's germline CDR1 is SGHNT and CDR2 YYREEE (reference sequence). This CDR3 contains 14 residues. With V trimmed by 4 bases and J by 6 bases, 9 bases remained unmatched. The CDR3 coding sequence is TGTGCCAGCAGCCTGACAGGGCAGGGACATGGCTACACCTTC. It is translated as CASSLTGQGHGYTF.

This clone was seen a handful of times. This rearrangement joins TRBV7-9 to TRBJ1-2; D unclear. The germline gives CDR1 SEHNR, CDR2 FQNEAQ (reference sequence). The CDR3 contains 13 residues. V lost 0 bases, J lost 6 bases, and 8 bases lay in between. CDR3 protein: CASSLASGDGYTF. In DNA form, the CDR3 reads TGTGCCAGCAGCTTAGCGTCCGGGGATGGCTACACCTTC.

In its sample, this clone was seen once. The V call is TRBV13, the J call TRBJ2-5, with 9 bases that match TRBD2. This CDR3 comprises 17 residues. J gave up 1 base and V 0 bases, and 6 bases lay outside the gene matches. Germline CDR1 is PRHDT and CDR2 is FYEKMQ (reference sequence). This chain's CDR3 is CASSLGFGGRAQETQYF. CDR3 sequence (DNA): TGTGCCAGCAGCTTAGGTTTTGGCGGGAGGGCCCAAGAGACCCAGTACTTC.

This chain uses TRBV6-5 with TRBJ1-1; 7 bases fit TRBD1. The CDR3 is 15 amino acids. Germline values: CDR1 MNHEY, CDR2 SVGAGI. V lost 2 bases, J lost 0 bases, and 3 bases stayed unmatched. CDR3 bases: TGTGCCAGCAGTTACGGGACAGAACTGAACACTGAAGCTTTCTTT. Amino acid sequence: CASSYGTELNTEAFF.

The chain combines TRBV5-8 with TRBJ1-2; D might be TRBD1 (5 bases). Germline-derived CDR1 and CDR2 are SGHTS and YDEGEE. Trimming removed 5 bases at V and 6 bases at J, with 14 bases between. CDR3 size: 13 residues. The CDR3 here is CASSPGLRHGYTF. The CDR3 DNA reads TGTGCCAGCAGTCCAGGGCTCCGGCATGGCTACACCTTC.

This sequence joins TRBV6-5 and TRBJ1-2, with D possibly matching TRBD1 (5 bases). The CDR3 is 13 residues long. The V gene lost 2 bases and the J gene lost 2 bases, with 6 bases spanning the gap. The germline V gene encodes CDR1 MNHEY and CDR2 SVGAGI. CDR3 protein: CASSYDRNYGYTF. In DNA, the CDR3 is TGTGCCAGCAGTTACGACAGAAACTATGGCTACACCTTC.

V gene TRBV27 combines with J gene TRBJ2-1; TRBD1 might be the D (6 bases). The CDR3 contains 15 residues. V gave up 8 bases and J gave up 0 bases, with 14 bases separating them. Germline V gives CDR1 MNHEY, CDR2 SMNVEV (reference sequence). The CDR3 DNA reads TGTGCCAGCCGAGGACAGTCGAGCTCCTACAATGAGCAGTTCTTC. It translates to CASRGQSSSYNEQFF.

The genes are TRBV6-5 and TRBJ2-7, with 10 nucleotides matching TRBD1. Germline V gene data show CDR1 as MNHEY and CDR2 as SVGAGI. The CDR3 has 13 amino acids. Germline trimming cut 4 bases from V and 5 bases from J; bases unmatched to any gene: 2. The CDR3 DNA sequence: TGTGCCAGCAGTTGGACAGGGGGTAACGAGCAGTACTTC. This encodes CASSWTGGNEQYF.

The chain couples TRBV7-9 to TRBJ1-1, with a possible D match to TRBD1 (6 bases). V dropped 5 bases and J dropped 0 bases, with 19 bases sitting between them. CDR3 length equals 17 residues. Per the germline V gene, CDR1 is SEHNR and CDR2 is FQNEAQ (reference sequence). CDR3 protein: CASSTNRDWPMNTEAFF. Here the CDR3 DNA reads TGTGCCAGCAGCACGAACAGGGATTGGCCCATGAACACTGAAGCTTTCTTT.

This rearrangement joins TRBV5-1 to TRBJ2-2, with 14 bases matching TRBD2. Germline CDR1 and CDR2: SGHRS and YFSETQ. After removal of 4 bases from V and 0 bases from J, the junction contained 8 bases not matched to a gene. This CDR3 has 19 residues. DNA for the CDR3: TGCGCCAGCAGCCAGGGACTAGCGGGGGCCAGAACGAACACCGGGGAGCTGTTTTTT. It is translated as CASSQGLAGARTNTGELFF.

This clone occurred once. The chain uses TRBV2 and TRBJ2-3, with D perhaps given as TRBD1 or TRBD2 (5 bases each). Germline lookup yields CDR1 SNHLY and CDR2 FYNNEI. Trimming cost V 6 bases and J 0 bases, with 16 bases left between them. CDR3 length: 16 amino acids. The CDR3: CASRGYSGASTDTQYF. CDR3 nucleotides: TGTGCCAGCAGGGGTTACTCCGGGGCTAGCACAGATACGCAGTATTTT.

This chain uses TRBV11-1 with TRBJ1-3; D is undetermined. Per the germline V gene, CDR1 is SGHAT and CDR2 is FQDESV (reference sequence). This CDR3 region has 16 residues. Trimming pared 3 bases from V and 1 base from J, leaving 13 bases between. CDR3 region: CASSFRLTGSGNTIYF. The DNA for the CDR3 is TGTGCCAGCAGCTTCAGATTGACGGGATCTGGAAACACCATATATTTT.

The V and J genes are TRBV14 and TRBJ2-5, with a tentative D call TRBD2 (7 bases). The CDR3 contains 15 residues. Trimming took 2 bases from V and 5 from J, leaving 15 bases between them. Germline CDR1 is SGHDN and CDR2 is FVKESK. CDR3: CASSQSGGRGETQYF. In DNA, the CDR3 is TGTGCCAGCAGCCAATCCGGGGGGCGCGGTGAGACCCAGTACTTC.

This clone appeared a single time. The CDR3: CASRRTGGTEAFF. In DNA form, the CDR3 reads TGTGCCAGCAGAAGAACAGGGGGCACTGAAGCTTTCTTT. The chain uses TRBV2 and TRBJ1-1, with 8 nucleotides matching TRBD1. This CDR3 has 13 residues. Trimming at V came to 6 bases and at J to 4 bases, leaving 4 bases not matched to a gene. Per the germline V gene, CDR1 is SNHLY and CDR2 is FYNNEI.

The gene calls are TRBV9 and TRBJ1-1; D is perhaps TRBD1 (6 bases). V was clipped by 6 bases and J by 0 bases, with 12 bases between them. Germline lookup yields CDR1 SGDLS and CDR2 YYNGEE. The CDR3 sequence is 14 residues long. The CDR3 nucleotides are TGTGCCAGCACGCCGGGGGCTATGAACACTGAAGCTTTCTTT. Translating gives CASTPGAMNTEAFF. Using reference TRBV9 and TRBJ1-1 for the parts outside the CDR3, the full variable domain is DSGVTQTPKHLITATGQRVTLRCSPRSGDLSVYWYQQSLDQGLQFLIQYYNGEERAKGNILERFSAQQFPDLHSELNLSSLELGDSALYFCASTPGAMNTEAFFGQGTRLTVV.

This rearrangement joins TRBV7-9 to TRBJ1-4; weak D call: TRBD1 (6 bases). The CDR3 length is 14 residues. Germline V CDR1 and CDR2: SEHNR, FQNEAQ (reference sequence). Deletions cut 3 bases from V and 11 bases from J, with 16 bases between. CDR3 loop: CASSFGESQGKLFF. The CDR3 DNA is TGTGCCAGCAGCTTCGGGGAGTCACAGGGTAAACTGTTTTTT.